Presented here are 5 T cell receptor beta chains from one specimen sequenced in a study of regulatory T cells in long-lasting Graves disease. Sample time point: newly diagnosed GD, antithyroid drugs for less than 3 months. RNA from PBMCs was the source of the TCR library. Library construction for TCR beta used iRepertoire HTBI primers and Arm-PCR of CDR3 regions. TCRdb processed the multiplex PCR reads anew with MiXCR; each CDR3 protein has one entry. Of more than 300,000 distinct CDR3 sequences listed, about a sixth are singletons. The sample also formed part of further work on T cells in Graves' hyperthyroidism and ophthalmopathy.

The material sequenced was peripheral blood mononuclear cells (PBMCs), taken at new diagnosis, from a patient treated with antithyroid drugs. The receptors originated from a woman aged 18-29 years with Graves disease.

There are a few counts of this clonotype. This CDR3 is CASSRGTGGHSPLHF. The CDR3 nucleotides are TGTGCCAGCAGTAGAGGGACAGGGGGCCATTCACCCCTCCACTTT. The chain carries TRBV6-1 and TRBJ1-6, with TRBD1 matching over 12 bases. Germline CDR1 MNHNS, CDR2 SASEGT. There are 15 residues in the CDR3. V trimming: 5 bases; J trimming: 8 bases; junction bases outside the gene matches: 4.

In this sample, this clonotype turned up many times. The chain recombines TRBV20-1 with TRBJ1-6; D is ambiguous. Germline CDR1 reads DFQATT; CDR2 reads SNEGSKA (reference sequence). The CDR3 extends over 13 amino acids. The germline V and J ends were trimmed by 6 bases and 5 bases, with 11 bases remaining between them. In DNA, the CDR3 is TGCAGTGCCATAACTCCGGATAATTCACCCCTCCACTTT. This codes for CSAITPDNSPLHF.

This clonotype was recorded many times. The chain employs TRBV20-1 and TRBJ2-7; 8 bases map to TRBD2. The V gene end was trimmed by 6 bases and the J gene end by 4 bases; junction bases not matched to a gene: 5. There are 12 residues in the CDR3. CDR1 and CDR2 from the germline V gene are DFQATT and SNEGSKA (reference sequence). DNA of the CDR3: TGCAGTGCAAGGAGCGGGGGATACGAGCAGTACTTC. It translates to CSARSGGYEQYF.

This clonotype occurred many times. The chain is built from TRBV30 and TRBJ1-4; D is ambiguous. Germline values: CDR1 GTSNPN, CDR2 SVGIG (reference sequence). V lost 2 bases and J lost 7, with 11 bases in between. This CDR3 spans 13 amino acids. For the CDR3, the DNA is TGTGCCTGGAGTTTGGGAGAAGGTGAAAAACTGTTTTTT. It specifies CAWSLGEGEKLFF. Looking up the rest from reference TRBV30 and TRBJ1-4 gives the full variable domain: SQTIHQWPATLVQPVGSPLSLECTVEGTSNPNLYWYRQAAGRGLQLLFYSVGIGQISSEVPQNLSASRPQDRQFILSSKKLLLSDSGFYLCAWSLGEGEKLFFGSGTQLSVL.

The chain employs TRBV3-1 and TRBJ2-3; TRBD1 agrees at 7 bases. Germline lookup yields CDR1 LGHDT and CDR2 YNNKEL (reference sequence). Losses at the gene ends were 5 bases for V and 6 bases for J; bases not matched to a gene: 11. The CDR3 is made up of 15 amino acids. In nucleotides, the CDR3 is TGTGCCAGCAGCGAGCTTACAGGGGCGTCGGATACGCAGTATTTT. As protein: CASSELTGASDTQYF.